These 20 T cell receptor beta chains were all obtained from the same sample, sequenced in a study of STAT3 mutations in large granular lymphocyte leukemia. Whole-study results and caveats: Every T-cell large granular lymphocyte leukemia patient had at least one immunodominant TCR beta clonotype.

Clones were read by immunoSEQ multiplex PCR, and TCRdb kept only the in-frame ones, dropping some. This table holds about 4,300 clones, 62% found once. Their cognate antigens are unknown. What was sequenced was PBMCs. The origin of the receptors is a human donor with T large granular lymphocyte leukemia. Some clones in this sample may be carry-over from other donors' samples.

DNA for the CDR3: TGTGCCAGCAGTTGGACAGGGGCTGGAAACACCATATATTTT. It codes for CASSWTGAGNTIYF. The chain links TRBV7-9 to TRBJ1-3, with 9 bases fitting TRBD1. The CDR3 covers 14 residues. V gave up 6 bases and J gave up 2 bases; unmatched junction bases: 2. Germline CDR1 and CDR2: SEHNR and FQNEAQ (reference sequence).

The chain combines TRBV2 with TRBJ2-5, with 10 bases aligning to TRBD1. Germline V CDR1 and CDR2: SNHLY, FYNNEI. CDR3 length: 14 residues. J lost 6 bases, V lost 3 bases, and 4 bases had no gene match. CDR3 bases: TGTGCCAGCAGTGAGGCGGGACAGGGGAAGACCCAGTACTTC. Translated: CASSEAGQGKTQYF.

V usage is TRBV6-6 and J usage is TRBJ2-7; D unclear. The CDR3 runs to 12 residues. Trimming took off 5 bases at V and 0 bases at J, with 5 bases between the two ends. In germline, CDR1 is MNHNY, CDR2 SVGAGI (reference sequence). The CDR3: CASSPFSYEQYF. The CDR3 DNA follows: TGTGCCAGCAGTCCATTCTCCTACGAGCAGTACTTC.

This chain connects TRBV29-1 to TRBJ2-4; tentatively, D is TRBD2 (5 bases). V was clipped by 5 bases and J by 7 bases, with 15 bases between them. Germline CDR1 is SQVTM and CDR2 is ANQGSEA. The CDR3 covers 13 residues. The CDR3: CSVSRREQNIQYF. The CDR3 coding sequence is TGCAGCGTTAGTCGTCGGGAACAGAACATTCAGTACTTC.

This clone turned up a few times. The gene calls are TRBV5-1 and TRBJ1-5, with D uncertain. Trimming shortened V by 4 bases and J by 0 bases, and 5 bases separated the two germline ends. The CDR3 length is 13 residues. CDR1 is SGHRS, CDR2 YFSETQ, per germline. DNA of the CDR3: TGCGCCAGCAGCCAAAGTAGCAATCAGCCCCAGCATTTT. Translating it yields CASSQSSNQPQHF.

The chain combines TRBV30 with TRBJ2-1; 7 bases map to TRBD1. J gave up 6 bases and V 1 base, and 9 bases lay outside the gene matches. The CDR3 is 15 amino acids. The germline CDR1 and CDR2 sequences are GTSNPN and SVGIG (reference sequence). The CDR3: CAWSEGASYANEQFF. Written as DNA, the CDR3 is TGTGCCTGGAGTGAGGGGGCTAGCTATGCCAATGAGCAGTTCTTC.

This clone is medium-sized by share. The chain combines TRBV7-9 with TRBJ2-7, with 11 bases identical to TRBD1. Looked up from germline, CDR1 is SEHNR and CDR2 is FQNEAQ (reference sequence). The CDR3 consists of 15 residues. Losses at the gene ends were 6 bases for V and 6 bases for J; bases not matched to a gene: 10. CDR3: CASRPPGQGDSEQYF. CDR3 sequence (DNA): TGTGCCAGCAGACCCCCGGGACAGGGGGATAGCGAGCAGTACTTC. Looking up the rest from reference TRBV7-9 and TRBJ2-7 gives the full variable domain: DTGVSQNPRHKITKRGQNVTFRCDPISEHNRLYWYRQTLGQGPEFLTYFQNEAQLEKSRLLSDRFSAERPKGSFSTLEIQRTEQGDSAMYLCASRPPGQGDSEQYFGPGTRLTVT.

The chain carries TRBV5-1 and TRBJ2-7; the D gene is possibly TRBD2 (5 bases). This CDR3 has 13 residues. The V gene's germline CDR1 is SGHRS and CDR2 YFSETQ. Trimming took off 5 bases at V and 5 bases at J, with 14 bases between the two ends. The CDR3 nucleotides read TGCGCCAGCAGTCGGATGATGGGAGACGAGCAGTACTTC. Encoded protein: CASSRMMGDEQYF.

The CDR3 loop reads CASSLWSPANEQFF. The CDR3 nucleotides are TGCGCCAGCAGCTTGTGGTCCCCGGCGAATGAGCAGTTCTTC. The chain couples TRBV5-1 to TRBJ2-1; D uncertain. The germline V gene has CDR1 SGHRS and CDR2 YFSETQ. V was shortened by 1 base and J by 7 bases, with 12 bases between the two germline ends. The CDR3 contains 14 residues.

This clone has a handful of counts. V gene TRBV6-6 combines with J gene TRBJ2-7, with 8 bases matching TRBD1. Germline assignment: CDR1 MNHNY and CDR2 SVGAGI (reference sequence). The V segment lost 4 bases and the J segment 1 base; nucleotides outside the gene matches: 6. The CDR3 covers 15 residues. The DNA of the CDR3 is TGTGCCAGCAGTTCCTCAGGGGGCGCGTCCTACGAGCAGTACTTC. Translation gives CASSSSGGASYEQYF.

J is TRBJ2-7 and V is TRBV5-1; no firm D call. CDR1 and CDR2 from the germline V gene are SGHRS and YFSETQ. The CDR3 is made up of 13 amino acids. Trimming stripped 1 base from V and 3 bases from J, with 8 bases between. The CDR3 region is CASSLPGHYEQYF. The CDR3 region has the DNA TGCGCCAGCAGCTTGCCAGGCCACTACGAGCAGTACTTC. Drawing the rest from reference TRBV5-1 and TRBJ2-7, the complete variable domain is KAGVTQTPRYLIKTRGQQVTLSCSPISGHRSVSWYQQTPGQGLQFLFEYFSETQRNKGNFPGRFSGRQFSNSRSEMNVSTLELGDSALYLCASSLPGHYEQYFGPGTRLTVT.

V gene TRBV30 combines with J gene TRBJ1-4, with no clear D. Per the germline V gene, CDR1 is GTSNPN and CDR2 is SVGIG (reference sequence). Trimming removed 6 bases from V and 2 bases from J, with 10 bases in between. This CDR3 comprises 13 residues. CDR3: CACLGQTNEKLFF. CDR3 bases: TGTGCCTGCCTAGGGCAGACTAATGAAAAACTGTTTTTT.

The chain couples TRBV18 to TRBJ2-7; TRBD1 agrees at 8 bases. Per germline, CDR1 KGHSH and CDR2 LQKENI. The CDR3 consists of 14 residues. The V and J ends lost 6 bases and 2 bases, in that order; junction bases with no gene match: 6. CDR3 coding DNA: TGTGCCAGCTCGCTCGGGACAGGTCCCTACGAGCAGTACTTC. Protein sequence: CASSLGTGPYEQYF.

This chain uses TRBV28 with TRBJ1-1; D possibly corresponds to TRBD1 (6 bases). Trimming removed 2 bases at V and 4 bases at J, with 11 bases between. CDR1 MDHEN and CDR2 SYDVKM come from the germline V gene. This CDR3 region has 14 residues. CDR3: CASSLRGARTEAFF. CDR3 DNA sequence: TGTGCCAGCAGTTTACGGGGGGCACGCACTGAAGCTTTCTTT.

This sequence joins TRBV4-1 and TRBJ2-5; 7 bases match TRBD2. V shed 4 bases, J shed 5 bases, and the junction held 1 base outside the gene matches. Germline loops: CDR1 MGHRA, CDR2 YSYEKL. The CDR3 is 12 amino acids. The CDR3 coding sequence is TGCGCCAGCAGCCGGGGAGGGGAGACCCAGTACTTC. Protein product: CASSRGGETQYF.

This clone is classed as medium-sized. The V and J genes are TRBV30 and TRBJ1-1; D uncertain. Trimming removed 5 bases at V and 8 bases at J, with 12 bases between. The length of the CDR3 is 11 residues. In germline, CDR1 is GTSNPN, CDR2 SVGIG (reference sequence). The DNA of the CDR3 is TGTGCCTGGGACAAGTATGGAGAAGCTTTCTTT. Protein: CAWDKYGEAFF.

The gene calls are TRBV7-2 and TRBJ2-7; 7 nucleotides agree with TRBD2. The trim removed 5 bases at V and 1 base at J, leaving 8 bases unmatched. This CDR3 has 15 amino acids. Germline values: CDR1 SGHTA, CDR2 FQGNSA. DNA of the CDR3: TGTGCCAGCAGCCTCTTGGTAGCGGGTTCCTACGAGCAGTACTTC. Translation gives CASSLLVAGSYEQYF.

The J gene is TRBJ2-7, the V gene TRBV30, with D possibly being TRBD1 (5 bases). The CDR3 totals 11 residues. Germline CDR1 and CDR2: GTSNPN and SVGIG (reference sequence). Trimming took off 7 bases at V and 7 bases at J, with 14 bases between the two ends. CDR3 loop: CAYQGIWEQYF. CDR3 coding DNA: TGTGCCTACCAGGGAATCTGGGAGCAGTACTTC.

By share, this clone counts as medium-sized (0.01 to 0.1%). The V and J genes are TRBV18 and TRBJ2-3; D is uncertain. CDR3 length: 14 amino acids. V was cut by 3 bases and J by 0 bases, with 7 bases left in between. Germline V gives CDR1 KGHSH, CDR2 LQKENI. This chain's CDR3 is CASSPYVSTDTQYF. As DNA, the CDR3 is TGTGCCAGCTCACCGTACGTGAGCACAGATACGCAGTATTTT.

This clone was counted only a few times. This rearrangement joins TRBV4-2 to TRBJ2-3; no clear D gene. Germline CDR1 is LGHNA and CDR2 is YNFKEQ. This CDR3 comprises 15 residues. The germline V and J ends were trimmed by 0 bases and 9 bases, with 16 bases remaining between them. The CDR3: CASSQDQSEVGTQYF. The DNA for the CDR3 is TGTGCCAGCAGCCAAGATCAATCGGAAGTAGGGACGCAGTATTTT.